What follows are 29 T cell receptor beta chains derived from one specimen sequenced in a study of blood T cell repertoires in COVID-19. The method was immunoSEQ multiplex PCR; TCRdb's version includes in-frame clones alone and lacks a portion of them. This sample has roughly 340,000 clones; roughly 86% occur once, and the top ten carry less than 2.5%. The sequenced material came from PBMCs or T cells enriched from blood (not recorded which). The receptors originated from a man aged 35 to 55 in a cohort exposed to, infected with or recovered from COVID-19 (not recorded which).

This sequence joins TRBV27 and TRBJ1-2, with D maybe TRBD1 (5 bases). The germline V and J ends were trimmed by 3 bases and 0 bases, with 11 bases remaining between them. Germline-derived CDR1 and CDR2 are MNHEY and SMNVEV (reference sequence). The CDR3 loop spans 15 amino acids. For the CDR3, the DNA is TGTGCCAGCAGTTTCATAGACAGCCCTAACTATGGCTACACCTTC. It translates to CASSFIDSPNYGYTF.

The chain uses TRBV12-5 and TRBJ2-2; no definite D call. The ends were cut back, 3 bases at V and 7 bases at J, with 12 bases in the middle. CDR3 size: 14 residues. Germline CDR1 LGHNT, CDR2 FRNRAP. This CDR3 is CASGFWSLGGELFF. CDR3 nucleotides: TGTGCTAGTGGTTTCTGGTCACTCGGCGGGGAGCTGTTTTTT.

The V gene is TRBV15, the J gene TRBJ2-7; possible D gene TRBD2, 6 bases. V was pared by 0 bases and J by 9 bases, with 12 bases between. The CDR3 is 13 residues long. Germline CDR1 and CDR2: LNHNV and YYDKDF (reference sequence). The chain's CDR3 is CATSRDLGSLQYF. The CDR3 DNA reads TGTGCCACCAGCAGAGATCTCGGGAGTCTGCAGTACTTC.

As DNA, the CDR3 is TGTGCCAGCAGCTCCATCTTACTAAGACAGGGGGGAATCGGGGAGCTGTTTTTT. This translates into CASSSILLRQGGIGELFF. The chain recombines TRBV5-8 with TRBJ2-2; 9 bases map to TRBD1. The CDR3 has 18 amino acids. The germline CDR1 and CDR2 sequences are SGHTS and YDEGEE. V gave up 3 bases and J gave up 7 bases; unmatched junction bases: 16.

The chain links TRBV6-5 to TRBJ2-3, with 10 bases aligning to TRBD2. Per the germline V gene, CDR1 is MNHEY and CDR2 is SVGAGI. Trimming at V came to 8 bases and at J to 0 bases, leaving 5 bases not matched to a gene. The CDR3 is made up of 15 amino acids. The CDR3 region is CASCLAGASTDTQYF. DNA of the CDR3: TGTGCCAGCTGTCTAGCGGGAGCTAGCACAGATACGCAGTATTTT.

The chain links TRBV5-1 to TRBJ2-1, with D perhaps TRBD1 (6 bases). Germline V gene sequence: CDR1 SGHRS, CDR2 YFSETQ. V was clipped by 2 bases and J by 3 bases, with 18 bases between them. This CDR3 has 17 residues. CDR3 amino acids: CASSLVGQGRLYNEQFF. The CDR3 nucleotides are TGCGCCAGCAGCTTAGTAGGGCAGGGGCGGCTCTACAATGAGCAGTTCTTC.

The CDR3 DNA sequence: TGTGCCAGCAGCGTAGTTCAGGAAAGCTCTGGAAACACCATATATTTT. As protein: CASSVVQESSGNTIYF. This rearrangement joins TRBV9 to TRBJ1-3, with no clear D. The CDR3 consists of 16 residues. Between the trimmed V and J ends, which lost 0 bases and 0 bases, there was a span of 10 bases. Looked up from germline, CDR1 is SGDLS and CDR2 is YYNGEE.

As concerns this clone: A much bigger clone sits one base away, suggesting this may be a read error. The chain carries TRBV6-1 and TRBJ2-1, with 10 bases matching TRBD2. The CDR3 spans 15 residues. Per the germline V gene, CDR1 is MNHNS and CDR2 is SASEGT. CDR3 DNA: TGTGCCAGCAGTAAAGCGGGAGGGCCTTACAATGAGCAGTTCTTC. Translating it yields CASSKAGGPYNEQFF.

The chain carries TRBV6-5 and TRBJ1-2; no clear D gene. Per germline, CDR1 MNHEY and CDR2 SVGAGI. The CDR3 extends over 14 amino acids. With 2 bases removed from V and 5 bases from J, the gap between germline ends came to 12 bases. CDR3: CASSYASLGYGYTF. The CDR3, as DNA: TGTGCCAGCAGTTACGCCAGCCTCGGGTATGGCTACACCTTC.

The J gene is TRBJ2-1, the V gene TRBV2; the match to TRBD2 covers 12 bases. CDR3 size: 15 residues. Looked up from germline, CDR1 is SNHLY and CDR2 is FYNNEI. The V and J ends lost 6 bases and 7 bases, in that order; junction bases with no gene match: 7. In nucleotides, the CDR3 is TGTGCCAGCAGCCCAAGGACTAGCGGGACGAATGAGCAGTTCTTC. Its protein product is CASSPRTSGTNEQFF.

The chain joins TRBV10-3 to TRBJ2-5; TRBD1 agrees at 12 bases. V shed 6 bases, J shed 5 bases, and the junction held 10 bases outside the gene matches. The CDR3 extends over 16 amino acids. CDR1 is ENHRY and CDR2 is SYGVKD in the germline V gene. The CDR3 loop is CAISALGTGGTETQYF. Here the CDR3 DNA reads TGTGCCATCAGCGCACTCGGGACAGGGGGCACGGAGACCCAGTACTTC.

The chain couples TRBV6-2 or TRBV6-3 to TRBJ2-4, with D maybe TRBD1 (7 bases). V gave up 2 bases and J gave up 6 bases, with 17 bases separating them. Germline loops: CDR1 MNHEY, CDR2 SVGEGT. This CDR3 contains 16 residues. The CDR3 loop is CASSYNVYRGGNIQYF. In DNA, the CDR3 is TGTGCCAGCAGTTACAATGTTTACAGGGGAGGAAACATTCAGTACTTC.

Concerning this clone itself: One end of the junction does not line up with germline, which may come from a read error. This chain links TRBV2 with TRBJ2-7, with 8 bases fitting TRBD2. CDR3 length equals 14 residues. In germline, CDR1 is SNHLY, CDR2 FYNNEI. As DNA, the CDR3 is TGTGCCAGCAGCTACCCGGGACTAGTGCCGTTCCACTCTTTC. It specifies CASSYPGLVPFHSF.

The rearrangement uses TRBV6-1 and TRBJ2-1, with 13 bases identical to TRBD2. The CDR3 has 16 amino acids. Germline V CDR1 and CDR2: MNHNS, SASEGT. V lost 4 bases, J lost 7 bases, and 7 bases stayed unmatched. The CDR3 protein is CASSAPGTSGMNEQFF. The CDR3 DNA reads TGTGCCAGCAGTGCGCCCGGGACTAGCGGGATGAATGAGCAGTTCTTC.

This clone was seen a handful of times. The rearrangement joins TRBV5-1 to TRBJ2-5, with 7 bases aligning to TRBD1. V was pared by 4 bases and J by 4 bases, with 10 bases of the junction left unmatched. The CDR3 is 15 amino acids. Germline lookup yields CDR1 SGHRS and CDR2 YFSETQ. This CDR3 reads CASSPRTGARETQYF. CDR3 nucleotide sequence: TGCGCCAGCAGCCCCCGGACAGGAGCGAGAGAGACCCAGTACTTC.

V gene TRBV28 combines with J gene TRBJ2-7; 7 nucleotides agree with TRBD1. The CDR3 is made up of 11 amino acids. The J segment lost 4 bases and the V segment lost 8 bases, leaving 2 bases of the junction unmatched. Germline V gives CDR1 MDHEN, CDR2 SYDVKM. DNA for the CDR3: TGTGCCAGCGACAGGGATTACGAGCAGTACTTC. It translates to CASDRDYEQYF.

With regard to this clone: One junction end does not reproduce the germline sequence, and a read error may be involved. Other DNA variants within this sample encode the same CDR3. The chain is built from TRBV19 and TRBJ2-3; D perhaps matches TRBD2 (5 bases). The CDR3 totals 20 residues. CDR1 is LNHDA and CDR2 is SQIVND in the germline V gene (reference sequence). CDR3 sequence reads: CASSVFLPESRLFGTDTQYF. CDR3 DNA: TGCGCCAGTAGCGTATTCCTTCCTGAGAGCAGACTTTTCGGCACAGATACGCAGTATTTT.

The chain couples TRBV6-5 to TRBJ2-1; 9 bases agree with TRBD2. Germline lookup yields CDR1 MNHEY and CDR2 SVGAGI. The CDR3 consists of 15 residues. Trimming at V came to 8 bases and at J to 4 bases, leaving 9 bases not matched to a gene. CDR3 in amino acids: CASEEVSGGYNEQFF. CDR3 nucleotide sequence: TGTGCCAGCGAAGAGGTTAGCGGGGGTTACAATGAGCAGTTCTTC.

The rearrangement uses TRBV11-1 and TRBJ2-5; D is perhaps TRBD1 (6 bases). The CDR3 consists of 14 residues. V was shortened by 4 bases and J by 5 bases, with 14 bases between the two germline ends. CDR1 and CDR2 from the germline V gene are SGHAT and FQDESV (reference sequence). The CDR3 spells CASSWGRGKETQYF. The CDR3 DNA reads TGTGCCAGCAGCTGGGGTAGGGGGAAGGAGACCCAGTACTTC.

In regard to this clone: Other DNA sequences in this sample translate to the same CDR3. This chain uses TRBV2 with TRBJ1-3, with 8 bases lining up with TRBD1. The CDR3 has 15 amino acids. Germline CDR1 reads SNHLY; CDR2 reads FYNNEI. J gave up 1 base and V 2 bases, and 1 base lay outside the gene matches. The CDR3 loop is CASSEQGASGNTIYF. CDR3 nucleotide sequence: TGTGCCAGCAGTGAACAGGGGGCGTCTGGAAACACCATATATTTT.

The chain is built from TRBV19 and TRBJ1-2, with a weak D call TRBD1 (5 bases). Germline CDR1 LNHDA, CDR2 SQIVND (reference sequence). This CDR3 region has 14 residues. V dropped 6 bases and J dropped 2 bases, with 13 bases sitting between them. The CDR3 sequence: CASSRQGGNYGYTF. DNA of the CDR3: TGTGCCAGTAGCCGGCAGGGAGGGAACTATGGCTACACCTTC.

The chain combines TRBV5-1 with TRBJ2-1, with D tentatively TRBD1 (6 bases). Trimming took 1 base from V and 4 from J, leaving 12 bases between them. Germline V gene data show CDR1 as SGHRS and CDR2 as YFSETQ. CDR3 length: 15 residues. The CDR3 protein is CASSLIGTPYNEQFF. Here the CDR3 DNA reads TGCGCCAGCAGCTTGATCGGGACACCTTACAATGAGCAGTTCTTC.

The genes are TRBV18 and TRBJ2-7; D uncertain. The V and J ends lost 0 bases and 1 base respectively, with 4 bases between them. Germline CDR1 and CDR2: KGHSH and LQKENI. The CDR3 is made up of 13 amino acids. CDR3 nucleotide sequence: TGTGCCAGCTCACCACCCGGTTCCTACGAGCAGTACTTC. It translates to CASSPPGSYEQYF.

The gene calls are TRBV7-8 and TRBJ1-4; D is unresolved. The CDR3 is 16 residues long. V lost 0 bases and J 2 bases, leaving 10 bases between the germline ends. From germline, CDR1 is SGHVS and CDR2 FQNEAQ. The CDR3 reads CASSLAPGVTNEKLFF. The CDR3 DNA reads as TGTGCCAGCAGCTTAGCGCCCGGGGTTACTAATGAAAAACTGTTTTTT.

The gene calls are TRBV5-8 and TRBJ1-5, with unresolved D. V was trimmed by 4 bases and J by 4 bases, leaving 3 bases between them. The germline V gene has CDR1 SGHTS and CDR2 YDEGEE. CDR3 length equals 11 residues. CDR3 sequence: CASSQNQPQHF. The CDR3 bases are TGTGCCAGCAGCCAAAATCAGCCCCAGCATTTT.

The chain joins TRBV27 to TRBJ2-7, with 7 nucleotides matching TRBD2. The CDR3 totals 16 residues. J gave up 1 base and V 1 base, and 7 bases lay outside the gene matches. CDR1 MNHEY and CDR2 SMNVEV come from the germline V gene (reference sequence). CDR3 DNA sequence: TGTGCCAGCAGTTTATTGGGAGTAGCGGGTTCCTACGAGCAGTACTTC. Residues: CASSLLGVAGSYEQYF.

The CDR3 nucleotides are TGTGCCAGCAGCCAAGGCGGGGGCGCCTACAATGAGCAGTTCTTC. As protein: CASSQGGGAYNEQFF. The V call is TRBV7-3, the J call TRBJ2-1, with a tentative D call TRBD2 (7 bases). V gave up 5 bases and J gave up 2 bases, with 13 bases separating them. Germline-derived CDR1 and CDR2 are SGHTA and FQGTGA. The CDR3 is 15 amino acids.

The rearrangement joins TRBV6-1 to TRBJ1-2, with 8 positions matching TRBD1. Germline V gene lookup returns CDR1 MNHNS and CDR2 SASEGT. CDR3 length equals 14 residues. V dropped 3 bases and J dropped 5; count of bases not matched to a gene: 5. CDR3 DNA: TGTGCCAGCAGTGACAGGACAGGGACGTATGGCTACACCTTC. It yields the protein CASSDRTGTYGYTF.

V usage is TRBV5-4 and J usage is TRBJ2-2, with D perhaps matching TRBD2 (6 bases). Trimming pared 2 bases from V and 2 bases from J, leaving 10 bases between. The CDR3 has 15 residues. Germline CDR1 is SGHNT and CDR2 is YYREEE (reference sequence). The CDR3 protein is CASSLSGGNTGELFF. In DNA form, the CDR3 reads TGTGCCAGCAGCTTATCCGGGGGTAACACCGGGGAGCTGTTTTTT.